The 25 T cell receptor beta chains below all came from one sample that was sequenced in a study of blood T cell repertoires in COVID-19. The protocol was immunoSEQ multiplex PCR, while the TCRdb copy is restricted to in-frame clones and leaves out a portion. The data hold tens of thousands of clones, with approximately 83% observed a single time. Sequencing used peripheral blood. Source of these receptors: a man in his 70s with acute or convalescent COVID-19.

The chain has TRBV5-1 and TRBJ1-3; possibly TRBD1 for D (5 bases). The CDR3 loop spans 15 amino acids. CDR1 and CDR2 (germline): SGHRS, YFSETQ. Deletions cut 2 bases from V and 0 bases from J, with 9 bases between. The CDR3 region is CASSFTGSSGNTIYF. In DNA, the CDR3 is TGCGCCAGCAGCTTTACAGGTAGCTCTGGAAACACCATATATTTT. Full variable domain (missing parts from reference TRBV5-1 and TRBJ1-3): KAGVTQTPRYLIKTRGQQVTLSCSPISGHRSVSWYQQTPGQGLQFLFEYFSETQRNKGNFPGRFSGRQFSNSRSEMNVSTLELGDSALYLCASSFTGSSGNTIYFGEGSWLTVV.

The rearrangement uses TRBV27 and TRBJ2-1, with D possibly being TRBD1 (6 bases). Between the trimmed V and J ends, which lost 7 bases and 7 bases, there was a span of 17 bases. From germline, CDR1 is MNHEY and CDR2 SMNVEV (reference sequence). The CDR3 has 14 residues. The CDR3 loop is CASIRQGSLNEQFF. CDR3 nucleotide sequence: TGTGCCAGCATTCGGCAGGGGTCGCTAAATGAGCAGTTCTTC.

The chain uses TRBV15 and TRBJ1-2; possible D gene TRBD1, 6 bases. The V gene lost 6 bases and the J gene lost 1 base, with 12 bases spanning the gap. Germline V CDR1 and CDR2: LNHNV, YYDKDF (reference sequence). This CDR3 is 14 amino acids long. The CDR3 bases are TGTGCCACCAGAAGGACAGTGGGTAACTATGGCTACACCTTC. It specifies CATRRTVGNYGYTF.

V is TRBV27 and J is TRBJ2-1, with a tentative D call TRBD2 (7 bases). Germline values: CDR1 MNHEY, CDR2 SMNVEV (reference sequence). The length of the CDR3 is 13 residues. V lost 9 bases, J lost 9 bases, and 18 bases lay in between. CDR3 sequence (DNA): TGTGCCAGTGTCGCGGGAGTAGGGGGTGAGCAGTTCTTC. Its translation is CASVAGVGGEQFF.

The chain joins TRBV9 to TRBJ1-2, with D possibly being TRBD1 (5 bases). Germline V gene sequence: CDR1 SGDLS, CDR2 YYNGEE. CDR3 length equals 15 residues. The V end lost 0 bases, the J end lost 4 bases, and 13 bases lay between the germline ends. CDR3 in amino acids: CASSVGWGKSYGYTF. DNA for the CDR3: TGTGCCAGCAGCGTAGGCTGGGGCAAGAGCTATGGCTACACCTTC. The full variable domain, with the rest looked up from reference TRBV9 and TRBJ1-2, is DSGVTQTPKHLITATGQRVTLRCSPRSGDLSVYWYQQSLDQGLQFLIQYYNGEERAKGNILERFSAQQFPDLHSELNLSSLELGDSALYFCASSVGWGKSYGYTFGSGTRLTVV.

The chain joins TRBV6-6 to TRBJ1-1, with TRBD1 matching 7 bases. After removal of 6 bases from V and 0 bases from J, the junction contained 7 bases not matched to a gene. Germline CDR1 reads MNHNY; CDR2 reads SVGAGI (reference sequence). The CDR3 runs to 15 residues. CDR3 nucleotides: TGTGCCAGCAGCCACCTAAGGGGGCTGAACACTGAAGCTTTCTTT. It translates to CASSHLRGLNTEAFF.

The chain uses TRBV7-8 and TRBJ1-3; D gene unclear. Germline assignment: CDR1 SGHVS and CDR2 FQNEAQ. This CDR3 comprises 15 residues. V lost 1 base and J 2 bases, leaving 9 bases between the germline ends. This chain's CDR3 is CASSLESGTGNTIYF. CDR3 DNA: TGTGCCAGCAGCTTAGAGTCCGGGACTGGAAACACCATATATTTT. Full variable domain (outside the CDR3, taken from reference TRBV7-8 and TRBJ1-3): GAGVSQSPRYKVAKRGQDVALRCDPISGHVSLFWYQQALGQGPEFLTYFQNEAQLDKSGLPSDRFFAERPEGSVSTLKIQRTQQEDSAVYLCASSLESGTGNTIYFGEGSWLTVV.

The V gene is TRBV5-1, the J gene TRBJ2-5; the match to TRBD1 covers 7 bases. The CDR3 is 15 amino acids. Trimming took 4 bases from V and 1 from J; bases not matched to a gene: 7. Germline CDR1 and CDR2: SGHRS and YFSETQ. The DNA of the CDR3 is TGCGCCAGCAGCCCTACAGGGGCGACCCAAGAGACCCAGTACTTC. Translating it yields CASSPTGATQETQYF.

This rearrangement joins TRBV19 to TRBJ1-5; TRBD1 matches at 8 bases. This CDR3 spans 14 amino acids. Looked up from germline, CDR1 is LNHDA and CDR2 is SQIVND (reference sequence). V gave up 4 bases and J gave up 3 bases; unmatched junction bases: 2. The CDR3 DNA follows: TGTGCCAGTAGTACGGACAGGGTCAATCAGCCCCAGCATTTT. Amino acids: CASSTDRVNQPQHF.

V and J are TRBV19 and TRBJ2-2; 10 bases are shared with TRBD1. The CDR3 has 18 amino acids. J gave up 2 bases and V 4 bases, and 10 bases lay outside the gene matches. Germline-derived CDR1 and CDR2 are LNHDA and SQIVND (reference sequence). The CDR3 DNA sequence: TGTGCCAGTAGTACGGGGTCTCGGGACAGGGGAAACACCGGGGAGCTGTTTTTT. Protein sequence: CASSTGSRDRGNTGELFF.

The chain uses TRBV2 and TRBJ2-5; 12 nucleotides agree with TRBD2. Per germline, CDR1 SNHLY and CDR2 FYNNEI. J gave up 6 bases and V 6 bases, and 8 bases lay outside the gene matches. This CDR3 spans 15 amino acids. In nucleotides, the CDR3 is TGTGCCAGCAGGAAGACTAGCGGGGGCGGTAAGACCCAGTACTTC. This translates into CASRKTSGGGKTQYF.

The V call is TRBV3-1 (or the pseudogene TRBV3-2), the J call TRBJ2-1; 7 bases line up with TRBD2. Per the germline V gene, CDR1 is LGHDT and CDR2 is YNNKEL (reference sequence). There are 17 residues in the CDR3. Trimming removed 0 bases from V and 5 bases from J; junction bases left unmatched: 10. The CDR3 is CASSQEGGGSINNEQFF. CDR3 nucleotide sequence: TGTGCCAGCAGCCAAGAGGGCGGCGGGAGTATCAACAATGAGCAGTTCTTC.

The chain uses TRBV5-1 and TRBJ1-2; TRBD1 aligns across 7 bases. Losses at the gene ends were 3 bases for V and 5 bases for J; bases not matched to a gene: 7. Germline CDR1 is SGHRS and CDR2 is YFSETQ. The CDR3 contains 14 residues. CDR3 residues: CASSSGDSSYGYTF. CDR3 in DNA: TGCGCCAGCAGCTCGGGGGACAGCTCGTATGGCTACACCTTC.

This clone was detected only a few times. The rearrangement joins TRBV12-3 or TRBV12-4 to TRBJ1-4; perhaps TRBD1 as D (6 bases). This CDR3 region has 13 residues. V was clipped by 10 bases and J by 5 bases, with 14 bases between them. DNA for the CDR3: TGTGCCACCCAGGGGAGTGAAAATGAAAAACTGTTTTTT. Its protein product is CATQGSENEKLFF.

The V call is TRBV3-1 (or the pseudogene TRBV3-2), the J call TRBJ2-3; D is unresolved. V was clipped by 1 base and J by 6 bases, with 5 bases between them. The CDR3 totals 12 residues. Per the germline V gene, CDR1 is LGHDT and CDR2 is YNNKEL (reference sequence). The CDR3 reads CASSQAMDTQYF. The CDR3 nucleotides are TGTGCCAGCAGCCAAGCAATGGATACGCAGTATTTT.

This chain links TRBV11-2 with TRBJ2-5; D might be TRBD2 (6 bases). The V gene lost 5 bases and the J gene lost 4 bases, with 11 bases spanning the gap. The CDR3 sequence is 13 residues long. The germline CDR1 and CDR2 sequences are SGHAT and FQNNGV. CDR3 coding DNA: TGTGCCAGCAGCCCGGGAGACGGAGAGACCCAGTACTTC. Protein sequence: CASSPGDGETQYF.

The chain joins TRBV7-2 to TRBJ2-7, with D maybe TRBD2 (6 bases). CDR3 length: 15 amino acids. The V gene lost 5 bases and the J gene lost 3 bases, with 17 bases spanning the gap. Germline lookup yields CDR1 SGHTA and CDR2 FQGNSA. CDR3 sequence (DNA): TGTGCCAGCAGCCTAGACGGGGCGGGGAACTACGAGCAGTACTTC. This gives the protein CASSLDGAGNYEQYF.

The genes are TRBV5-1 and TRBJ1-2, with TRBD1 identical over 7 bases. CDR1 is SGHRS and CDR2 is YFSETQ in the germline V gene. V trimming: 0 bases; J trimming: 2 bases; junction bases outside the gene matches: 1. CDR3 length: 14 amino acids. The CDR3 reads CASSLATGNYGYTF. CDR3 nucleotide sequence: TGCGCCAGCAGCTTGGCGACAGGGAACTATGGCTACACCTTC.

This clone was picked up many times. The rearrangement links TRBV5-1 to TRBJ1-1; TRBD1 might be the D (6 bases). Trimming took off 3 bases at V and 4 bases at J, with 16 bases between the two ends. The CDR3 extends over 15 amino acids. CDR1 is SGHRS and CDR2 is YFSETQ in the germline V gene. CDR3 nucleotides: TGCGCCAGCAGCTCTCCGGCAGGGGAGAGCACTGAAGCTTTCTTT. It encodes CASSSPAGESTEAFF. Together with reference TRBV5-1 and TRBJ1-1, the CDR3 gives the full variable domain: KAGVTQTPRYLIKTRGQQVTLSCSPISGHRSVSWYQQTPGQGLQFLFEYFSETQRNKGNFPGRFSGRQFSNSRSEMNVSTLELGDSALYLCASSSPAGESTEAFFGQGTRLTVV.

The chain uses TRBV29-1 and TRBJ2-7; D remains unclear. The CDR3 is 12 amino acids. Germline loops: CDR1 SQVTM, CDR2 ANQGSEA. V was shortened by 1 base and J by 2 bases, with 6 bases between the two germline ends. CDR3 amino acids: CSVEVDTYEQYF. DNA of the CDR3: TGCAGCGTTGAAGTCGACACCTACGAGCAGTACTTC.

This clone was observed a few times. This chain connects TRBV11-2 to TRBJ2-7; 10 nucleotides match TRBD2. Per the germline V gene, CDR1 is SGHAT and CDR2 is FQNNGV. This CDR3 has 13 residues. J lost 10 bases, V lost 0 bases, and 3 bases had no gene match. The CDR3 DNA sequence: TGTGCCAGCAGCTTAGAAGCGGGAGGGCACCAGTACTTC. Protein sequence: CASSLEAGGHQYF.

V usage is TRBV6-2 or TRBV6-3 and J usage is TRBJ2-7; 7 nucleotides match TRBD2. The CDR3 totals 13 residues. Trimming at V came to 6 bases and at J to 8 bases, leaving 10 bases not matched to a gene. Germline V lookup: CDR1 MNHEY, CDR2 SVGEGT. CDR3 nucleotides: TGTGCCAGCAGCCTCATAGCGGGCGTACAGCAGTACTTC. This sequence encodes CASSLIAGVQQYF.

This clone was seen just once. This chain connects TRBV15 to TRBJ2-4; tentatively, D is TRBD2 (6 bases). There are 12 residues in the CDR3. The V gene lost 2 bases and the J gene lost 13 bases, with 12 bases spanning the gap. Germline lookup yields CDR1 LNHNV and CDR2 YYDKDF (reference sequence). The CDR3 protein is CATSRIRSGQYF. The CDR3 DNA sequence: TGTGCCACCAGCAGAATACGAAGCGGGCAGTACTTC.

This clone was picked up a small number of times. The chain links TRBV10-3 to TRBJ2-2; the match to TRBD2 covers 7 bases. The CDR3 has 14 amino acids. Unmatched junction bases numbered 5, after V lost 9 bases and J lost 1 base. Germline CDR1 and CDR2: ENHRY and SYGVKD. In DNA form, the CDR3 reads TGTGCCATAAGAGAGCGGGAGAACACCGGGGAGCTGTTTTTT. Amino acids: CAIRERENTGELFF.

The DNA of the CDR3 is TGTGCCAGCAGTTCTAGGGGTTTTCCCTACGAGCAGTACTTC. Residues: CASSSRGFPYEQYF. This chain uses TRBV27 with TRBJ2-7; tentative D call: TRBD1 (5 bases). Trimming removed 4 bases at V and 2 bases at J, with 12 bases between. The germline V gene has CDR1 MNHEY and CDR2 SMNVEV (reference sequence). CDR3 length: 14 residues.